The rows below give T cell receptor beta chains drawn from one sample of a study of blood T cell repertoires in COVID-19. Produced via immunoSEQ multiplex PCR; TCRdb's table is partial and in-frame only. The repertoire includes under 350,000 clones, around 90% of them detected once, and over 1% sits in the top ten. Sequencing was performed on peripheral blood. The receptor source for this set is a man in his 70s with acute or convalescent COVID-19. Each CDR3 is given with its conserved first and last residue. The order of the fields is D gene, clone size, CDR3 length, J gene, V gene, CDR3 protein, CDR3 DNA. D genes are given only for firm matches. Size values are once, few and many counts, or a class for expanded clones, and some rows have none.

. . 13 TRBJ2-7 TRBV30 CAWGEKWAYEQYF TGTGCCTGGGGGGAGAAGTGGGCCTACGAGCAGTACTTC
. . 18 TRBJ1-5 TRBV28 CASNPLLAGRTSNQPQHF TGTGCCAGCAACCCTTTGTTGGCAGGGAGGACAAGCAATCAGCCCCAGCATTTT
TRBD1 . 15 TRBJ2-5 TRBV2 CASGRQGLFRETQYF TGTGCCAGCGGCAGACAGGGGCTATTCCGGGAGACCCAGTACTTC
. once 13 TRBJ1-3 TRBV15 CATSRKAQNTIYF TGTGCCACCAGCAGAAAAGCCCAAAACACCATATATTTT
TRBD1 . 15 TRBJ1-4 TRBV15 CATSRDVETGEKLFF TGTGCCACCAGCAGAGATGTCGAGACAGGGGAAAAACTGTTTTTT
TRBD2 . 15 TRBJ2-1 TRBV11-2 CASSLRRGDYNEQFF TGTGCCAGCAGCTTACGACGGGGGGATTACAATGAGCAGTTCTTC
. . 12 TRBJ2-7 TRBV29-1 CSVALGSYEQYF TGCAGCGTTGCCCTCGGGTCCTACGAGCAGTACTTC
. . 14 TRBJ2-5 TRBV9 CASSERQLQETQYF TGTGCCAGCAGTGAGCGGCAGCTACAAGAGACCCAGTACTTC
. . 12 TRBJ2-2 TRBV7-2 CASSYRVGELFF TGTGCCAGCAGCTACCGGGTCGGGGAGCTGTTTTTT
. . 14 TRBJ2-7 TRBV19 CASSLTDSSYEQYF TGTGCCAGTAGCCTGACAGATAGCTCCTACGAGCAGTACTTC
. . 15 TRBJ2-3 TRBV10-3 CAISESGDSRDTQYF TGTGCCATCAGTGAGTCGGGAGATTCCCGAGATACGCAGTATTTT
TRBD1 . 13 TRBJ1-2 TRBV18 CASSPGTGSGYTF TGTGCCAGCTCTCCCGGGACAGGGAGTGGCTACACCTTC
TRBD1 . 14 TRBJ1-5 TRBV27 CASSPDRDRQPQHF TGTGCCAGCAGTCCGGACAGGGACAGGCAGCCCCAGCATTTT
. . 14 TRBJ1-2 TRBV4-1 CASSQGARDYGYTF TGCGCCAGCAGCCAAGGGGCCAGAGACTATGGCTACACCTTC
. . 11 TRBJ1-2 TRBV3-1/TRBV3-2 CASSQLYGYTF TGTGCCAGCAGCCAACTGTATGGCTACACCTTC
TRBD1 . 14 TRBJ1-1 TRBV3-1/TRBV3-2 CASSPGQGRTEAFF TGTGCCAGCAGCCCGGGACAGGGGAGAACTGAAGCTTTCTTT
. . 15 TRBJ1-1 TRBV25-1 CASSEFKGGITEAFF TGTGCCAGCAGTGAATTTAAGGGAGGTATAACTGAAGCTTTCTTT
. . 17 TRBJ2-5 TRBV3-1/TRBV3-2 CASSHLLMGEVVETQYF TGTGCCAGCAGCCATCTTCTGATGGGAGAGGTTGTAGAGACCCAGTACTTC
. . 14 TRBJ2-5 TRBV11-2 CASSLVSLSGTQYF TGTGCCAGCAGCCTAGTCTCCCTTTCGGGGACCCAGTACTTC
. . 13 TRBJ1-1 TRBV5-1 CASSLDGGTEAFF TGCGCCAGCAGCTTGGACGGGGGCACTGAAGCTTTCTTT
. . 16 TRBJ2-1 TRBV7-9 CASSPGLQASYNEQFF TGTGCCAGCAGCCCCGGACTGCAGGCCTCCTACAATGAGCAGTTCTTC
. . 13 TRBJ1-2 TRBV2 CASSEARYYGYTF TGTGCCAGCAGTGAAGCCAGGTACTATGGCTACACCTTC
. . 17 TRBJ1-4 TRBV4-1 CASSHPLGTATNEKLFF TGCGCCAGCAGCCATCCGTTGGGGACTGCAACTAATGAAAAACTGTTTTTT
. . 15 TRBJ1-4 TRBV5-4 CASSLTIGAPGKLFF TGTGCCAGCAGCTTGACGATAGGGGCCCCGGGAAAACTGTTTTTT
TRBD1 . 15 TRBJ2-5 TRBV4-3 CASSGGTGRQETQYF TGCGCCAGCAGCGGGGGGACAGGGCGACAAGAGACCCAGTACTTC
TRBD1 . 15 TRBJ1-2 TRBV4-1 CASNPGQGDLSGYTF TGCGCCAGTAATCCGGGACAGGGAGATTTGAGTGGCTACACCTTC
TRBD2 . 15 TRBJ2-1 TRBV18 CASSPPLARHNEQFF TGTGCCAGCTCACCCCCACTAGCGCGACACAATGAGCAGTTCTTC
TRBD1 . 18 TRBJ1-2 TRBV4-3 CASSQASWDRGGNYGYTF TGCGCCAGCAGCCAAGCTTCATGGGACAGGGGCGGGAACTATGGCTACACCTTC
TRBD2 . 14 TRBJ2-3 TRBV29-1 CSVSAGGVGDTQYF TGCAGCGTTTCAGCGGGAGGAGTTGGAGATACGCAGTATTTT
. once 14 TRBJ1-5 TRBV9 CASSGDAGDEPQHF TGTGCCAGCAGCGGGGACGCGGGGGACGAGCCCCAGCATTTT
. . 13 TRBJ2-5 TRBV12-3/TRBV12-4 CASSWGRSETQYF TGTGCCAGCAGTTGGGGCAGGTCCGAGACCCAGTACTTC
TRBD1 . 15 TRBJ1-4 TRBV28 CASTPGGTGDEKLFF TGTGCCAGCACCCCTGGGGGGACAGGGGATGAAAAACTGTTTTTT